This TCR beta chain was retrieved from a study of regulatory and conventional T cells in RAG deficiency. Study-level findings and limits: RAG-deficient patients showed markedly lower Shannon entropy and higher Simpson indices than control T-cell subsets.

The sorted conventional CD4+ T cells were CD25-low and CD127-high, with genomic DNA sequenced. Of note for this clone: The antigen remains unidentified. The junction does not match germline at one end; this may be a read error.

The germline CDR1 and CDR2 sequences are LNHDA and SQIVND (reference sequence). This CDR3 is 12 amino acids long. Assay: immunoSEQ multiplex PCR; the TCRdb copy retains only in-frame clones and omits some. The sample yields about 24,000 clones, approximately 96% seen once. The same sample was also studied in work on regulatory T cells. As that report states: The PCR used 52 TRBV and 13 TRBJ primers. Skewed V and J usage and few unique V-J pairs marked patient repertoires, most in Tregs.

Specimen: CD25- CD4+ T cells sorted from blood. This clonotype was sampled from a human donor in good health. This chain connects TRBV19 to TRBJ1-1; D is unclear. CDR3 nucleotide sequence: TGTGACAGTAGTGCAGGGAACACTGAAGCTTTCTTT. Its translation is CDSSAGNTEAFF.